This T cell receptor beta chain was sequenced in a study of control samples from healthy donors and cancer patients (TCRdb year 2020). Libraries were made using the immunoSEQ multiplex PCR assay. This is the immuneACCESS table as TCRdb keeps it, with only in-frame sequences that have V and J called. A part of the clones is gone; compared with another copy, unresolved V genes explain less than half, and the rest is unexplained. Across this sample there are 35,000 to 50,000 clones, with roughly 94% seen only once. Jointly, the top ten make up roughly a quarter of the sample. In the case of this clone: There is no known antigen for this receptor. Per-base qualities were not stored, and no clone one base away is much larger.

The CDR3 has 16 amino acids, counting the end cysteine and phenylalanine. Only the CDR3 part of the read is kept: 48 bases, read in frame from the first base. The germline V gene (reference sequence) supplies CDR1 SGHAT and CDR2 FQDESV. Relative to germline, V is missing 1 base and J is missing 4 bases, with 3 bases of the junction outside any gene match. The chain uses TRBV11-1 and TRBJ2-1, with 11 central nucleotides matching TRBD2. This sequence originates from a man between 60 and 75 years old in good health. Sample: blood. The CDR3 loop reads CASSLGGLADYNEQFF. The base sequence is TGTGCCAGCAGCTTAGGGGGACTAGCGGATTACAATGAGCAGTTCTTC. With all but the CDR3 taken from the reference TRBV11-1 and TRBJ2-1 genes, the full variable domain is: EAEVAQSPRYKITEKSQAVAFWCDPISGHATLYWYRQILGQGPELLVQFQDESVVDDSQLPKDRFSAERLKGVDSTLKIQPAELGDSAMYLCASSLGGLADYNEQFFGPGTRLTVL.